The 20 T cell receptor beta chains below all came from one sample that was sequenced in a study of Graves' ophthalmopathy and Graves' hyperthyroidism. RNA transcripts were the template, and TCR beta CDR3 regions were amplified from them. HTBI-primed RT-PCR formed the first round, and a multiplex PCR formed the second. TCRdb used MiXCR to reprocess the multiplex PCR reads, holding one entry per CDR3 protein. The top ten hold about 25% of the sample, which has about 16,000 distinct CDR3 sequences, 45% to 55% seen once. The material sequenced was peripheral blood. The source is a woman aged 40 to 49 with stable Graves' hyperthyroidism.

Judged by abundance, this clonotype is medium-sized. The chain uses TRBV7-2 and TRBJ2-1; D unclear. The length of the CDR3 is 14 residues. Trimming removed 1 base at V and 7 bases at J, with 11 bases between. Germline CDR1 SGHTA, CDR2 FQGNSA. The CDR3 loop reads CASSLVWLNNEQFF. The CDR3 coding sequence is TGTGCCAGCAGCTTAGTATGGCTGAATAATGAGCAGTTCTTC.

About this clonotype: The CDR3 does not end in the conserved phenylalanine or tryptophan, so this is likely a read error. The CDR3 loop is CATSARGKPAYNEQFL. The CDR3, as DNA: TGTGCCACCAGTGCCCGGGGGAAGCCTGCCTACAATGAGCAGTTCCTC. The chain recombines TRBV24-1 with TRBJ2-1, with TRBD2 as a possible D gene (6 bases). Trimming shortened V by 5 bases and J by 2 bases, and 15 bases separated the two germline ends. CDR1 KGHDR and CDR2 SFDVKD come from the germline V gene. CDR3 length: 16 residues.

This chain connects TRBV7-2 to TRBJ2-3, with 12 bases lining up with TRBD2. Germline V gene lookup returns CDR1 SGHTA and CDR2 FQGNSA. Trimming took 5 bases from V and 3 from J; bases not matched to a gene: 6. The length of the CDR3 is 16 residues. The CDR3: CASSARLAGATDTQYF. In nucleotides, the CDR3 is TGTGCCAGCAGCGCAAGACTAGCGGGGGCGACAGATACGCAGTATTTT. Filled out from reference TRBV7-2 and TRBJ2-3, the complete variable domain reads GAGVSQSPSNKVTEKGKDVELRCDPISGHTALYWYRQSLGQGLEFLIYFQGNSAPDKSGLPSDRFSAERTGGSVSTLTIQRTQQEDSAVYLCASSARLAGATDTQYFGPGTRLTVL.

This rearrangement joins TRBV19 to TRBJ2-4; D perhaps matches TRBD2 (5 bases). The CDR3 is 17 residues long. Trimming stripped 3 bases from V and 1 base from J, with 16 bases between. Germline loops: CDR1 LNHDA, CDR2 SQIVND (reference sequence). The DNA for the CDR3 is TGTGCCAGTAGTATTCGGGTCGCGGGTTTCGCCAAAAACATTCAGTACTTC. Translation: CASSIRVAGFAKNIQYF.

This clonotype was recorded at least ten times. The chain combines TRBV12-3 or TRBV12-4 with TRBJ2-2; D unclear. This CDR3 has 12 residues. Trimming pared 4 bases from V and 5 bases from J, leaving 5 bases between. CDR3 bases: TGTGCCAGCAGTTCATCTACCGGGGAGCTGTTTTTT. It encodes CASSSSTGELFF.

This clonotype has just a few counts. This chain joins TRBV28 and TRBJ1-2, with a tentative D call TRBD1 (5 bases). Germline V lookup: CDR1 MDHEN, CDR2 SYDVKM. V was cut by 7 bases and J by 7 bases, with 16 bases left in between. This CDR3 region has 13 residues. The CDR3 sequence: CASIPGTLGGYTF. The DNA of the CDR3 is TGTGCCAGCATCCCCGGGACTCTTGGTGGCTACACCTTC.

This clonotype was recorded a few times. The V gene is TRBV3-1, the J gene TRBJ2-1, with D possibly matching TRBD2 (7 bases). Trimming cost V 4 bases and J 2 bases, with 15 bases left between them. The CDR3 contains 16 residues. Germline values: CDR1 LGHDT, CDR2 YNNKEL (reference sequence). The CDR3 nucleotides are TGTGCCAGCAGCCGGGAGGGGGACTCCCCCTACAATGAGCAGTTCTTC. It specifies CASSREGDSPYNEQFF.

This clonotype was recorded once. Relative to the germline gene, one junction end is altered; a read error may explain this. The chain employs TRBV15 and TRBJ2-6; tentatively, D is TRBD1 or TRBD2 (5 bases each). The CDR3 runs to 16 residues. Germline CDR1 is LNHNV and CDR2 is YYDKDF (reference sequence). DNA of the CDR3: TGTGCCACCAGCAGAGAGGAGGAAGCTGGGGCCAACGTCCAGACTTTC. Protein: CATSREEEAGANVQTF.

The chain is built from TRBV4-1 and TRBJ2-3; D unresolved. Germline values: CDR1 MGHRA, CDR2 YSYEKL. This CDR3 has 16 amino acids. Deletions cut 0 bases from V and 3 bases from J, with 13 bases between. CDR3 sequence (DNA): TGCGCCAGCAGCCAAGAAGCACCTCACGAAACAGATACGCAGTATTTT. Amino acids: CASSQEAPHETDTQYF.

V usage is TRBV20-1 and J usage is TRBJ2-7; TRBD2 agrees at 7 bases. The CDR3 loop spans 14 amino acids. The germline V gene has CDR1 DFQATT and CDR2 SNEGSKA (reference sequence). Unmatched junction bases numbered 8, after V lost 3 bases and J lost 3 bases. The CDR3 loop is CSARDAGRVYEQYF. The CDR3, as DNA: TGCAGTGCTAGGGACGCTGGGAGGGTCTACGAGCAGTACTTC.

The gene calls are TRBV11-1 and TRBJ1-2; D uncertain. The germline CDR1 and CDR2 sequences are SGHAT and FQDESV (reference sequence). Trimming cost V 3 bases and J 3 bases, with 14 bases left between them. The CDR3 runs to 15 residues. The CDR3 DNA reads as TGTGCCAGCAGCTTCTCCCTCGACCGGCACTATGGCTACACCTTC. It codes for CASSFSLDRHYGYTF.

DNA of the CDR3: TGTGCCAGTAGTAACACCGGACTAACCTACGAGCAGTACTTC. The encoded protein is CASSNTGLTYEQYF. The chain has TRBV19 and TRBJ2-7; tentative D call: TRBD2 (6 bases). CDR1 LNHDA and CDR2 SQIVND come from the germline V gene (reference sequence). Trimming cost V 4 bases and J 2 bases, with 12 bases left between them. This CDR3 region has 14 residues.

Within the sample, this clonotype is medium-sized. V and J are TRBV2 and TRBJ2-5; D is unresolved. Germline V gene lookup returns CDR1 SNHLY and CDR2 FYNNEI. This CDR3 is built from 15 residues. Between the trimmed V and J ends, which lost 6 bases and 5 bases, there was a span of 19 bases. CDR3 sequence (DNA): TGTGCCAGCAGCCAAGAACCGATGGTCCGGGAGACCCAGTACTTC. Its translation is CASSQEPMVRETQYF.

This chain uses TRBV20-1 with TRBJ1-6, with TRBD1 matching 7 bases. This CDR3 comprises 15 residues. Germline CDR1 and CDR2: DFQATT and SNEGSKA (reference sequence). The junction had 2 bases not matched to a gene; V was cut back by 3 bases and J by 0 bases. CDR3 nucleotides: TGCAGTGCTAGGGACAGGCTCTCCTATAATTCACCCCTCCACTTT. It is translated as CSARDRLSYNSPLHF.

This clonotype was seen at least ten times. CDR3: CASSPLAGVVNIQYF. The CDR3 DNA is TGTGCCAGTAGTCCACTAGCGGGAGTGGTAAACATTCAGTACTTC. The chain has TRBV19 and TRBJ2-4; 11 nucleotides match TRBD2. V gave up 5 bases and J gave up 6 bases; unmatched junction bases: 6. CDR1 LNHDA and CDR2 SQIVND come from the germline V gene (reference sequence). The CDR3 has 15 amino acids.

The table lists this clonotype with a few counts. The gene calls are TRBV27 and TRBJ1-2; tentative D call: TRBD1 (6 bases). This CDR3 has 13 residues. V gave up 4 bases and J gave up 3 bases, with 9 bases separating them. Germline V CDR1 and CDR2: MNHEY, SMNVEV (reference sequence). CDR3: CASSSAGDYGYTF. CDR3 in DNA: TGTGCCAGCAGTTCCGCAGGGGACTATGGCTACACCTTC.

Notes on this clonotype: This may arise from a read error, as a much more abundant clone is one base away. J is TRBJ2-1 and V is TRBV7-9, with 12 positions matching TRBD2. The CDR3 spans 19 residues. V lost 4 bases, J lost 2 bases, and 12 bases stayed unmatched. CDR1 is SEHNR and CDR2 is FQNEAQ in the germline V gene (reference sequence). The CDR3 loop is CASSSSLAGGCSAYNEQFF. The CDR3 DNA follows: TGTGCCAGCAGCTCTAGTCTAGCGGGGGGGTGCTCTGCCTACAATGAGCAGTTCTTC.

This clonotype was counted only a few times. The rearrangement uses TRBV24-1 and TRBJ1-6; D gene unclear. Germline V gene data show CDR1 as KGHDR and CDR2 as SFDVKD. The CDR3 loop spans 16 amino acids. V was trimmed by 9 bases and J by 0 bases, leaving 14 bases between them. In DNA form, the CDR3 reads TGTGCCACCCCGATAGAGGAGAGCTCCTATAATTCACCCCTCCACTTT. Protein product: CATPIEESSYNSPLHF.

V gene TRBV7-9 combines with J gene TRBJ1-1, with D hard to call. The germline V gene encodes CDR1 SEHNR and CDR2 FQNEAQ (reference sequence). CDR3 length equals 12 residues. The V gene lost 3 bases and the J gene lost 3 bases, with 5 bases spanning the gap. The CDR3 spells CASSLVYTEAFF. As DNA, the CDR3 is TGTGCCAGCAGCTTGGTGTACACTGAAGCTTTCTTT.

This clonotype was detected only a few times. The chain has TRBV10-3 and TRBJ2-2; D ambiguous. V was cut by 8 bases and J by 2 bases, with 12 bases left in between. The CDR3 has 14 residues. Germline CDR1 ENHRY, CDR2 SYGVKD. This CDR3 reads CAIEESPNTGELFF. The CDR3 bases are TGTGCCATCGAGGAGAGCCCAAACACCGGGGAGCTGTTTTTT.